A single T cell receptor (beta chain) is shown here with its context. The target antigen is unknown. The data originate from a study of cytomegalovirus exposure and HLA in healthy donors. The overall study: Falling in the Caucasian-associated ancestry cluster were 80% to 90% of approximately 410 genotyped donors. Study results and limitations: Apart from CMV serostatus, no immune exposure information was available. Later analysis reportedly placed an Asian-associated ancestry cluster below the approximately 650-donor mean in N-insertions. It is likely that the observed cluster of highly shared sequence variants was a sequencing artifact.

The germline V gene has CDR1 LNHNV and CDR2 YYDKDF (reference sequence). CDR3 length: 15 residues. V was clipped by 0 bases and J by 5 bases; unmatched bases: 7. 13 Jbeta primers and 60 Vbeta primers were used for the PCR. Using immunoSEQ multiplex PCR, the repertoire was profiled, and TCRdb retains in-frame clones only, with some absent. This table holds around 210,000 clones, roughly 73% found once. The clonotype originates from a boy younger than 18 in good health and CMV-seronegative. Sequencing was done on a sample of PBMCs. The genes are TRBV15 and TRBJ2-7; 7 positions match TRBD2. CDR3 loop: CATSRDRGSGNEQYF. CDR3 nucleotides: TGTGCCACCAGCAGAGATAGAGGGAGCGGGAACGAGCAGTACTTC.